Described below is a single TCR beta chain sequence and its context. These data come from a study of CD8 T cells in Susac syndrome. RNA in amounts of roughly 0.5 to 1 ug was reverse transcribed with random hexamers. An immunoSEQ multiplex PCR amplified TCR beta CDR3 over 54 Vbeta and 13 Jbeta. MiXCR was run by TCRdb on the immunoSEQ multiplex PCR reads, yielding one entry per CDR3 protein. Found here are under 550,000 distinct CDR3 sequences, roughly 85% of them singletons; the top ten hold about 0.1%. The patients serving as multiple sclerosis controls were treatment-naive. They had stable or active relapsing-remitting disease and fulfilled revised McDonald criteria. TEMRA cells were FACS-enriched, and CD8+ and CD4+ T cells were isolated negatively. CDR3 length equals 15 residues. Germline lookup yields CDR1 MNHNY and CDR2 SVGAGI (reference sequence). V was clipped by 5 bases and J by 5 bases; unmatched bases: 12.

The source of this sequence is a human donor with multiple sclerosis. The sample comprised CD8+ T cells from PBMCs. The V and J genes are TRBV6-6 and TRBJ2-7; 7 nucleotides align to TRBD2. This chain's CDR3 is CASSTGFAGAHEQYF. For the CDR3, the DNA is TGTGCCAGCAGTACGGGGTTCGCGGGAGCCCACGAGCAGTACTTC.